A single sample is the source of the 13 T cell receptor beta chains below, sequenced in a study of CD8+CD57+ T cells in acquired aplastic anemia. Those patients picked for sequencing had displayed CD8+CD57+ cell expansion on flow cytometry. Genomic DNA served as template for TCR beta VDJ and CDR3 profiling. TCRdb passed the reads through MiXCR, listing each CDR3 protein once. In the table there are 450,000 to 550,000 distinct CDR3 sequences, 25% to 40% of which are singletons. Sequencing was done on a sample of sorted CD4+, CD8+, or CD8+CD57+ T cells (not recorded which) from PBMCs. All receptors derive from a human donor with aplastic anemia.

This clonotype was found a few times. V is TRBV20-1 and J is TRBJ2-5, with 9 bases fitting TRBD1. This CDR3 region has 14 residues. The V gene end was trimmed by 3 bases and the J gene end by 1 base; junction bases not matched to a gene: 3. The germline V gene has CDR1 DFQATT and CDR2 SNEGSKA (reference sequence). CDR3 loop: CSARRTGAQETQYF. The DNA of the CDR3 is TGCAGTGCTAGGAGGACAGGGGCCCAAGAGACCCAGTACTTC.

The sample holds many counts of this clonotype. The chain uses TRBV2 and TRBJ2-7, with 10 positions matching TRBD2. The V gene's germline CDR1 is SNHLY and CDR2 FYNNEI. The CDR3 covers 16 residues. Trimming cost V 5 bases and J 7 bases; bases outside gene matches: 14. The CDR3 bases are TGTGCCAGCAGTTCACCTGCTAGCGGGAGTGCCGGTGAGCAGTACTTC. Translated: CASSSPASGSAGEQYF.

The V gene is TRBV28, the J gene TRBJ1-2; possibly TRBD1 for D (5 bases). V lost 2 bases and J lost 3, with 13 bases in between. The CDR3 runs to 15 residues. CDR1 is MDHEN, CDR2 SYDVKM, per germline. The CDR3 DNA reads TGTGCCAGCAGTTTACCAGGGCACGGGGACTATGGCTACACCTTC. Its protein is CASSLPGHGDYGYTF.

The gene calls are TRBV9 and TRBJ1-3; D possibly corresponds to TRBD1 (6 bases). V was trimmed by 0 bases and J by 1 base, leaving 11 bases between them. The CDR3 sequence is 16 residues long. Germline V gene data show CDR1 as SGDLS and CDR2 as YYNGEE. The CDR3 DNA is TGTGCCAGCAGCGTAGGGACAGCCCTTTCTGGAAACACCATATATTTT. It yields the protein CASSVGTALSGNTIYF.

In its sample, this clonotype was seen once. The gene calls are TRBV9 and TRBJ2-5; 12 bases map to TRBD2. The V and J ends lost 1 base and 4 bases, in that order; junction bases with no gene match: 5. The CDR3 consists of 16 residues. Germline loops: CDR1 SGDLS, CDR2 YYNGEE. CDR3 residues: CASSVLAGGRIETQYF. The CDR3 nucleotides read TGTGCCAGCAGCGTACTAGCGGGGGGGCGAATAGAGACCCAGTACTTC.

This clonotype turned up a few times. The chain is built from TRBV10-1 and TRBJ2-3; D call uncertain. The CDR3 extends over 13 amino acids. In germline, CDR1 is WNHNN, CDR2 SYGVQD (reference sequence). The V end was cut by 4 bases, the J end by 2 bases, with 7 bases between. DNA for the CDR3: TGCGCCAGCAGTGCCGATTACACAGATACGCAGTATTTT. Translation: CASSADYTDTQYF.

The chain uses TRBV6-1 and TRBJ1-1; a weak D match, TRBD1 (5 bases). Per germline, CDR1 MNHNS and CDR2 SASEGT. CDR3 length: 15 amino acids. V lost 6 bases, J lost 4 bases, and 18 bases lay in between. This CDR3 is CASRPTTGGITEAFF. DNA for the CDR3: TGTGCCAGCAGGCCCACTACAGGTGGCATCACTGAAGCTTTCTTT.

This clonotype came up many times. The CDR3 coding sequence is TGTGCCAGCAGCGTAGAGGACAGGGCTTCACCCCTCCACTTT. Amino acids: CASSVEDRASPLHF. This chain joins TRBV9 and TRBJ1-6; TRBD1 matches 8 bases. J lost 9 bases, V lost 0 bases, and 2 bases had no gene match. There are 14 residues in the CDR3. Looked up from germline, CDR1 is SGDLS and CDR2 is YYNGEE. The variable domain in full, with the rest retrieved from reference TRBV9 and TRBJ1-6, is DSGVTQTPKHLITATGQRVTLRCSPRSGDLSVYWYQQSLDQGLQFLIQYYNGEERAKGNILERFSAQQFPDLHSELNLSSLELGDSALYFCASSVEDRASPLHFGNGTRLTVT.

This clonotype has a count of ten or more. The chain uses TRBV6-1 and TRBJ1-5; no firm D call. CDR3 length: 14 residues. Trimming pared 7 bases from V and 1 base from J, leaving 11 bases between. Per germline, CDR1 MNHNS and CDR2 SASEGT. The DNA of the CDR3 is TGTGCCAGCACCGACCCCCTGAGCAATCAGCCCCAGCATTTT. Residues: CASTDPLSNQPQHF.

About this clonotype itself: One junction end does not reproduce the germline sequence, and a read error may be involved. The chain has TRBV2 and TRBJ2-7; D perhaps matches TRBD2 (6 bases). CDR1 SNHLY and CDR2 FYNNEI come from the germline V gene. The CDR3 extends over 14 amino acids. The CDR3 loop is CAGSLAIGTLEQYF. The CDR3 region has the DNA TGTGCCGGCAGCTTGGCGATAGGGACTCTCGAGCAGTACTTC.

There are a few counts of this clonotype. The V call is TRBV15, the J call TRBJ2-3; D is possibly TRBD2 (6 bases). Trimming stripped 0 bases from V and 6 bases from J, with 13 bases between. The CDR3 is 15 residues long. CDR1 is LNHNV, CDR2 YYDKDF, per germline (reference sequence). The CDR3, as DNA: TGTGCCACCAGCAGAGAGGAACTAGCTAGTGATACGCAGTATTTT. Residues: CATSREELASDTQYF.

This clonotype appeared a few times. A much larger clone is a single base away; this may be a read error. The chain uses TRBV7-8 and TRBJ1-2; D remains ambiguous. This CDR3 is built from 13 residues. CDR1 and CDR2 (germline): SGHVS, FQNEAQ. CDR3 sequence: CASSLAGSDGHTF. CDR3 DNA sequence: TGTGCCAGCAGCTTAGCTGGGAGTGATGGCCACACCTTC.

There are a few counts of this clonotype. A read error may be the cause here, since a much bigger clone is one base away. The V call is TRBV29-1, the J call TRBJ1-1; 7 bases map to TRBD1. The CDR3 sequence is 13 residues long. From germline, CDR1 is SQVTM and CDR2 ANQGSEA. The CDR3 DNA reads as TGCAGCGTGACGAGACAGGGCGGCACTGGAGCTTTCTTT. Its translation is CSVTRQGGTGAFF.